The 8 T cell receptor beta chains below all came from one sample that was sequenced in a study of sequential checkpoint blockade in melanoma. Produced via immunoSEQ multiplex PCR; TCRdb's table is partial and in-frame only. The sample consists of thousands of clones, 18% of them appearing once. The treatment is: randomized to nivolumab then ipilimumab (arm A) or the reverse (arm B). The sample consisted of tumor tissue (inferred from file names), taken from a patient given nivolumab and ipilimumab in sequence. The receptors stem from a human donor with melanoma.

The sample holds many counts of this clone. V and J are TRBV11-3 and TRBJ2-3; D gene ambiguous. Germline V gene lookup returns CDR1 SGHNT and CDR2 YENEEA. The CDR3 runs to 15 residues. The germline V and J ends were trimmed by 3 bases and 2 bases, with 12 bases remaining between them. This CDR3 reads CASSLEQPFTDTQYF. In DNA, the CDR3 is TGTGCCAGCAGCTTGGAACAGCCGTTCACAGATACGCAGTATTTT. Together with reference TRBV11-3 and TRBJ2-3, the CDR3 gives the full variable domain: EAGVVQSPRYKIIEKKQPVAFWCNPISGHNTLYWYLQNLGQGPELLIRYENEEAVDDSQLPKDRFSAERLKGVDSTLKIQPAELGDSAVYLCASSLEQPFTDTQYFGPGTRLTVL.

This CDR3 reads CASSLRTGELFF. The CDR3 nucleotides are TGTGCCAGCAGTTTACGTACCGGGGAGCTGTTTTTT. This sequence joins TRBV28 and TRBJ2-2; no firm D call. There are 12 residues in the CDR3. Germline V gives CDR1 MDHEN, CDR2 SYDVKM. Trimming pared 2 bases from V and 5 bases from J, leaving 3 bases between. Full variable domain (outside the CDR3, taken from reference TRBV28 and TRBJ2-2): DVKVTQSSRYLVKRTGEKVFLECVQDMDHENMFWYRQDPGLGLRLIYFSYDVKMKEKGDIPEGYSVSREKKERFSLILESASTNQTSMYLCASSLRTGELFFGEGSRLTVL.

This clone was counted between two and nine times. The chain uses TRBV28 and TRBJ1-6; D gene uncertain. The CDR3 sequence is 14 residues long. Trimming shortened V by 5 bases and J by 11 bases, and 16 bases separated the two germline ends. CDR1 and CDR2 from the germline V gene are MDHEN and SYDVKM. As DNA, the CDR3 is TGTGCCAGCAGTCACAACAGTGGTAGTCCACCCCTCCACTTT. Its translation is CASSHNSGSPPLHF.

This clone appeared a few times. The CDR3 is CASSGGDSWTGGVQETQYF. The CDR3 DNA sequence: TGCGCCAGCAGTGGCGGTGATTCCTGGACAGGGGGAGTCCAAGAGACCCAGTACTTC. The chain links TRBV5-1 to TRBJ2-5, with 10 bases fitting TRBD1. The junction had 17 bases not matched to a gene; V was cut back by 5 bases and J by 1 base. The CDR3 has 19 amino acids. Germline loops: CDR1 SGHRS, CDR2 YFSETQ.

The rearrangement uses TRBV6-8 and TRBJ2-5; 7 bases map to TRBD1. Germline CDR1 MNHGY, CDR2 SAAAGT. The ends lost 6 bases at V and 1 base at J; junction bases unmatched: 8. CDR3 size: 15 residues. CDR3 loop: CASRPYWTGQETQYF. DNA of the CDR3: TGTGCCAGCAGACCTTACTGGACAGGCCAAGAGACCCAGTACTTC.

This clone was counted ten times or more. The chain joins TRBV6-8 to TRBJ2-7; TRBD2 matches 11 bases. With V trimmed by 4 bases and J by 1 base, 18 bases remained unmatched. The CDR3 extends over 20 amino acids. Germline V lookup: CDR1 MNHGY, CDR2 SAAAGT. The CDR3: CASSSTSDGLAGLGSYEQYF. The CDR3 DNA follows: TGTGCCAGCAGTTCGACCAGTGACGGACTAGCGGGTCTTGGATCCTACGAGCAGTACTTC.

This clone was seen a handful of times. The sequenced fragment ends 1 residue before the CDR3 boundary, so the rest is inferred from the germline J gene. The chain carries TRBV10-3 and TRBJ2-3, with no clear D. V gave up 2 bases and J gave up 1 base, with 10 bases separating them. The CDR3 is 15 amino acids. Looked up from germline, CDR1 is ENHRY and CDR2 is SYGVKD. The CDR3 DNA, read in part, is TGTGCCATCAGTGAGAATTCGGGCCGCACAGATACGCAGTAT. Translation: CAISENSGRTDTQY. The complete CDR3 protein is CAISENSGRTDTQYF.

This clone was picked up a small number of times. This chain connects TRBV10-2 to TRBJ1-3; possible D gene TRBD1, 5 bases. CDR1 is WSHSY, CDR2 SAAADI, per germline. This CDR3 region has 15 residues. V lost 8 bases and J 4 bases, leaving 18 bases between the germline ends. This chain's CDR3 is CASSADRGSGNTIYF. CDR3 DNA: TGCGCCAGCTCCGCAGACAGAGGATCGGGAAACACCATATATTTT.